The rows below give T cell receptor beta chains drawn from one sample of a study of cytomegalovirus exposure and HLA in healthy donors. Sequenced by immunoSEQ multiplex PCR; TCRdb stores in-frame clones only, minus some. This sample has about 130,000 clones; around 80% occur once, and the top ten carry 2% to 3%. The sequenced sample consisted of PBMCs. Receptor source: a middle-aged man in good health and CMV-seronegative. Each CDR3 is given with its conserved first and last residue. Each record gives: CDR3 length, D gene, J gene, V gene, clone size, CDR3 DNA, CDR3 protein. The D gene is left open where the match is weak. Only part of the rows carry a size: once, few, many, or a class if the clone is expanded.

CDR3 length: 13
D gene: NA
J gene: TRBJ1-1
V gene: TRBV9
clone size: few
CDR3 DNA: TGTGCCAGCAGCGTAGAGAGGCACACTGAAGCTTTCTTT
CDR3 protein: CASSVERHTEAFF

CDR3 length: 12
D gene: NA
J gene: TRBJ2-1
V gene: TRBV2
clone size: NA
CDR3 DNA: TGTGCCAGCAGAGAGACAGGTTTAAAGCAGTTCTTC
CDR3 protein: CASRETGLKQFF

CDR3 length: 16
D gene: NA
J gene: TRBJ2-3
V gene: TRBV19
clone size: NA
CDR3 DNA: TGTGCCAGTAGTATATTACTGGGCGCCGGGGCAGATACGCAGTATTTT
CDR3 protein: CASSILLGAGADTQYF

CDR3 length: 16
D gene: TRBD1
J gene: TRBJ1-2
V gene: TRBV5-1
clone size: NA
CDR3 DNA: TGCGCCAGCAGCGCCCCCGGGACAGGGATCGACTATGGCTACACCTTC
CDR3 protein: CASSAPGTGIDYGYTF

CDR3 length: 12
D gene: TRBD2
J gene: TRBJ2-5
V gene: TRBV29-1
clone size: NA
CDR3 DNA: TGCAGCGTTGCGGGCAGGGAGGGTGACCAGTACTTC
CDR3 protein: CSVAGREGDQYF

CDR3 length: 12
D gene: NA
J gene: TRBJ1-4
V gene: TRBV2
clone size: NA
CDR3 DNA: TGTGCCAGCAGTGTGCGGCGTGAAAAACTGTTTTTT
CDR3 protein: CASSVRREKLFF

CDR3 length: 11
D gene: NA
J gene: TRBJ1-2
V gene: TRBV20-1
clone size: NA
CDR3 DNA: TGCAGTGTTCATCGAGGGCTAGGCTACACCTTC
CDR3 protein: CSVHRGLGYTF

CDR3 length: 15
D gene: TRBD1
J gene: TRBJ2-5
V gene: TRBV7-6
clone size: NA
CDR3 DNA: TGTGCCAGCAGCCGGAGTGGGACAGGCGGAGAGACCCAGTACTTC
CDR3 protein: CASSRSGTGGETQYF

CDR3 length: 15
D gene: TRBD1
J gene: TRBJ2-2
V gene: TRBV5-1
clone size: NA
CDR3 DNA: TGCGCCAGCAGCTTAAGGGACAGCAACACCGGGGAGCTGTTTTTT
CDR3 protein: CASSLRDSNTGELFF

CDR3 length: 13
D gene: TRBD1
J gene: TRBJ1-4
V gene: TRBV6-1
clone size: NA
CDR3 DNA: TGTGCCAGCAGTGGGACAGGGGGCGAAAAACTGTTTTTT
CDR3 protein: CASSGTGGEKLFF

CDR3 length: 11
D gene: NA
J gene: TRBJ1-1
V gene: TRBV6-5
clone size: NA
CDR3 DNA: TGTGCCAGCATTGGAGATACTGAAGCTTTCTTT
CDR3 protein: CASIGDTEAFF

CDR3 length: 14
D gene: NA
J gene: TRBJ1-2
V gene: TRBV6-6
clone size: NA
CDR3 DNA: TGTGCCAGCAGTTTAGTACAGGGAATGGATGGCTACACCTTC
CDR3 protein: CASSLVQGMDGYTF

CDR3 length: 16
D gene: NA
J gene: TRBJ2-3
V gene: TRBV4-1
clone size: NA
CDR3 DNA: TGCGCCAGCAGCCAAGAAGGTAGCGGCTACACAGATACGCAGTATTTT
CDR3 protein: CASSQEGSGYTDTQYF

CDR3 length: 16
D gene: NA
J gene: TRBJ1-5
V gene: TRBV5-1
clone size: NA
CDR3 DNA: TGCGCCAGCAGCCCGGAGGCCGGGAGCTCAAATCAGCCCCAGCATTTT
CDR3 protein: CASSPEAGSSNQPQHF

CDR3 length: 13
D gene: NA
J gene: TRBJ1-2
V gene: TRBV11-2
clone size: NA
CDR3 DNA: TGTGCCAGCAGCTTAGTCAGTAACTATGGCTACACCTTC
CDR3 protein: CASSLVSNYGYTF

CDR3 length: 15
D gene: TRBD2
J gene: TRBJ2-5
V gene: TRBV29-1
clone size: NA
CDR3 DNA: TGCAGCCTTAGCGGGGGCCGTACATCCGAAGAGACCCAGTACTTC
CDR3 protein: CSLSGGRTSEETQYF

CDR3 length: 15
D gene: TRBD2
J gene: TRBJ2-3
V gene: TRBV5-4
clone size: NA
CDR3 DNA: TGTGCCAGCAGCTCGGTGCTAGCGGGGGCGGATACGCAGTATTTT
CDR3 protein: CASSSVLAGADTQYF

CDR3 length: 13
D gene: NA
J gene: TRBJ2-7
V gene: TRBV5-1
clone size: NA
CDR3 DNA: TGCGCCAGCAGACGGACGGGAATGTACGAGCAGTACTTC
CDR3 protein: CASRRTGMYEQYF

CDR3 length: 18
D gene: TRBD2
J gene: TRBJ2-5
V gene: TRBV30
clone size: NA
CDR3 DNA: TGTGCCTGGAGTGTAACAGGATTAGCGGGGGGGCCGGGGGAGACCCAGTACTTC
CDR3 protein: CAWSVTGLAGGPGETQYF

CDR3 length: 13
D gene: TRBD1
J gene: TRBJ1-2
V gene: TRBV18
clone size: NA
CDR3 DNA: TGTGCCAGCTCACAAACAGGGGATTATGGCTACACCTTC
CDR3 protein: CASSQTGDYGYTF

CDR3 length: 15
D gene: TRBD1
J gene: TRBJ2-7
V gene: TRBV2
clone size: NA
CDR3 DNA: TGTGCCAGCAGTGATCGGGACAGGGGGAAATACGAGCAGTACTTC
CDR3 protein: CASSDRDRGKYEQYF

CDR3 length: 15
D gene: TRBD1
J gene: TRBJ1-1
V gene: TRBV7-3
clone size: NA
CDR3 DNA: TGTGCCAGCAGCAGCGGACAGGGAGAGAACACTGAAGCTTTCTTT
CDR3 protein: CASSSGQGENTEAFF

CDR3 length: 19
D gene: TRBD1
J gene: TRBJ1-2
V gene: TRBV4-2
clone size: NA
CDR3 DNA: TGTGCCAGCAGCCAAGATCCGAAGACAGGGACCTTTACTAACTATGGCTACACCTTC
CDR3 protein: CASSQDPKTGTFTNYGYTF

CDR3 length: 14
D gene: TRBD1
J gene: TRBJ1-1
V gene: TRBV27
clone size: NA
CDR3 DNA: TGTGCCAGCAGTCCGACAGGGGGTAACACTGAAGCTTTCTTT
CDR3 protein: CASSPTGGNTEAFF

CDR3 length: 14
D gene: NA
J gene: TRBJ1-1
V gene: TRBV11-1
clone size: NA
CDR3 DNA: TGTGCCAGCAGCTTGTTCGGGAAACGGACTGAAGCTTTCTTT
CDR3 protein: CASSLFGKRTEAFF

CDR3 length: 15
D gene: TRBD2
J gene: TRBJ2-5
V gene: TRBV14
clone size: NA
CDR3 DNA: TGTGCCAGCAGCCCCATGATCGGGGGGATAGAGACCCAGTACTTC
CDR3 protein: CASSPMIGGIETQYF

CDR3 length: 16
D gene: TRBD2
J gene: TRBJ2-2
V gene: TRBV2
clone size: NA
CDR3 DNA: TGTGCCAGCAGTGAGTTGGCGGGAGAATACACCGGGGAGCTGTTTTTT
CDR3 protein: CASSELAGEYTGELFF

CDR3 length: 13
D gene: NA
J gene: TRBJ2-2
V gene: TRBV9
clone size: NA
CDR3 DNA: TGTGCCAGCAGCGACCACTCAACCGGGGAGCTGTTTTTT
CDR3 protein: CASSDHSTGELFF

CDR3 length: 15
D gene: TRBD1
J gene: TRBJ2-7
V gene: TRBV4-2
clone size: NA
CDR3 DNA: TGTGCCAGCAGCCATGCCGGGACAGGGGGCTACGAGCAGTACTTC
CDR3 protein: CASSHAGTGGYEQYF

CDR3 length: 14
D gene: NA
J gene: TRBJ1-5
V gene: TRBV14
clone size: NA
CDR3 DNA: TGTGCCAGCAGCCAAGCCGGGGTCAATCAGCCCCAGCATTTT
CDR3 protein: CASSQAGVNQPQHF

CDR3 length: 15
D gene: TRBD1
J gene: TRBJ2-2
V gene: TRBV7-6
clone size: few
CDR3 DNA: TGCTCGTCAGGGGGATATGGTTCGGGCACCGGGGAGCTGTTTTTT
CDR3 protein: CSSGGYGSGTGELFF

CDR3 length: 18
D gene: NA
J gene: TRBJ2-2
V gene: TRBV4-1
clone size: NA
CDR3 DNA: TGCGCCAGCAGCCCAAGAACAGGGAGCGGGGCGAACACCGGGGAGCTGTTTTTT
CDR3 protein: CASSPRTGSGANTGELFF

CDR3 length: 16
D gene: NA
J gene: TRBJ2-7
V gene: TRBV7-9
clone size: once
CDR3 DNA: TGTGCCAGCAGCTTATGGGGGAGGGGGAGCTCCTACGAGCAGTACTTC
CDR3 protein: CASSLWGRGSSYEQYF

CDR3 length: 15
D gene: TRBD1
J gene: TRBJ1-2
V gene: TRBV5-1
clone size: NA
CDR3 DNA: TGCGCCAGCAGCTTGGCAGGGGGCTTCAACTATGGCTACACCTTC
CDR3 protein: CASSLAGGFNYGYTF

CDR3 length: 17
D gene: NA
J gene: TRBJ2-3
V gene: TRBV4-3
clone size: NA
CDR3 DNA: TGCGCCAGCAGCCAAGAGAGCTCCGTTATGGGCACAGATACGCAGTATTTT
CDR3 protein: CASSQESSVMGTDTQYF

CDR3 length: 14
D gene: TRBD1
J gene: TRBJ1-5
V gene: TRBV6-1
clone size: NA
CDR3 DNA: TGTGCCAGCAGTGAAGGACAGGGTGGTCAGCCCCAGCATTTT
CDR3 protein: CASSEGQGGQPQHF

CDR3 length: 14
D gene: NA
J gene: TRBJ2-7
V gene: TRBV5-1
clone size: NA
CDR3 DNA: TGCGCCAGCAGCCTGGGAGTACCCACCTACGAGCAGTACTTC
CDR3 protein: CASSLGVPTYEQYF

CDR3 length: 16
D gene: TRBD1
J gene: TRBJ2-3
V gene: TRBV6-1
clone size: few
CDR3 DNA: TGTGCCAGCAGTGAATGGGGACAGACGATCACAGATACGCAGTATTTT
CDR3 protein: CASSEWGQTITDTQYF

CDR3 length: 16
D gene: NA
J gene: TRBJ1-3
V gene: TRBV6-5
clone size: NA
CDR3 DNA: TGTGCCAGCAGTTCACAGAGGGTCCACTCTGGAAACACCATATATTTT
CDR3 protein: CASSSQRVHSGNTIYF

CDR3 length: 16
D gene: TRBD2
J gene: TRBJ2-3
V gene: TRBV19
clone size: NA
CDR3 DNA: TGTGCCAGTAGTAGATCTAGCGGGGGGGCTTTAGATACGCAGTATTTT
CDR3 protein: CASSRSSGGALDTQYF

CDR3 length: 18
D gene: NA
J gene: TRBJ1-6
V gene: TRBV23-1
clone size: NA
CDR3 DNA: TGCGCCAGCAGTCCCCGGGACACCTTTTACTCCTATAATTCACCCCTCCACTTT
CDR3 protein: CASSPRDTFYSYNSPLHF

CDR3 length: 15
D gene: NA
J gene: TRBJ1-5
V gene: TRBV6-1
clone size: NA
CDR3 DNA: TGTGCCAGCAGGGAGCAGAGTAATAGCAATCAGCCCCAGCATTTT
CDR3 protein: CASREQSNSNQPQHF

CDR3 length: 16
D gene: TRBD1
J gene: TRBJ2-2
V gene: TRBV5-1
clone size: NA
CDR3 DNA: TGCGCCAGCAGCCCTCGGGGACAGCCGAACACCGGGGAGCTGTTTTTT
CDR3 protein: CASSPRGQPNTGELFF

CDR3 length: 13
D gene: NA
J gene: TRBJ2-3
V gene: TRBV19
clone size: NA
CDR3 DNA: TGTGCCAGTAGTAGTCCAGGGGAAGATACGCAGTATTTT
CDR3 protein: CASSSPGEDTQYF

CDR3 length: 20
D gene: NA
J gene: TRBJ2-7
V gene: TRBV4-1
clone size: NA
CDR3 DNA: TGCGCCAGCAGCCAAGCTATGTTCCAGGCGAACGCAGGGCGAACCTACGAGCAGTACTTC
CDR3 protein: CASSQAMFQANAGRTYEQYF

CDR3 length: 15
D gene: TRBD1
J gene: TRBJ1-2
V gene: TRBV27
clone size: NA
CDR3 DNA: TGTGCCAGCAGTTTTGTTGGGACAGGGAGATATGGCTACACCTTC
CDR3 protein: CASSFVGTGRYGYTF

CDR3 length: 16
D gene: TRBD1
J gene: TRBJ2-3
V gene: TRBV5-1
clone size: NA
CDR3 DNA: TGCGCCAGCAGCTTAGAGTCAGGGGGCCCCACAGATACGCAGTATTTT
CDR3 protein: CASSLESGGPTDTQYF

CDR3 length: 13
D gene: NA
J gene: TRBJ1-5
V gene: TRBV7-2
clone size: few
CDR3 DNA: TGTGCCAGCAGCCGGGGGAAGGATCAGCCCCAGCATTTT
CDR3 protein: CASSRGKDQPQHF

CDR3 length: 13
D gene: NA
J gene: TRBJ2-3
V gene: TRBV4-3
clone size: NA
CDR3 DNA: TGCGCCAGCAGCCAAGATCTACAGTATGCGCAGTATTTT
CDR3 protein: CASSQDLQYAQYF

CDR3 length: 13
D gene: NA
J gene: TRBJ2-1
V gene: TRBV30
clone size: NA
CDR3 DNA: TGTGCCTGGAGTTTAAACGGGGTCAATGAGCAGTTCTTC
CDR3 protein: CAWSLNGVNEQFF

CDR3 length: 15
D gene: TRBD2
J gene: TRBJ2-7
V gene: TRBV6-1
clone size: NA
CDR3 DNA: TGTGCCAGCAGTGAAAGGACTAGCGGGGCCTACGAGCAGTACTTC
CDR3 protein: CASSERTSGAYEQYF

CDR3 length: 16
D gene: NA
J gene: TRBJ1-5
V gene: TRBV19
clone size: NA
CDR3 DNA: TGTGCCAGTAAGTCGGTTCTGGACACCGGGAATCAGCCCCAGCATTTT
CDR3 protein: CASKSVLDTGNQPQHF

CDR3 length: 16
D gene: NA
J gene: TRBJ2-3
V gene: TRBV4-1
clone size: NA
CDR3 DNA: TGCGCCAGCAGCCAAGAAGGAGTAGGGGGCACAGATACGCAGTATTTT
CDR3 protein: CASSQEGVGGTDTQYF

CDR3 length: 15
D gene: TRBD1
J gene: TRBJ1-5
V gene: TRBV7-9
clone size: NA
CDR3 DNA: TGTGCCAGCAGCTTAGGGGGACAGGCTACCCAGCCCCAGCATTTT
CDR3 protein: CASSLGGQATQPQHF

CDR3 length: 14
D gene: NA
J gene: TRBJ1-6
V gene: TRBV6-4
clone size: few
CDR3 DNA: TGTGCCAGGAAATTGCGGGGGAATTGTTCACCCCTCCACTTT
CDR3 protein: CARKLRGNCSPLHF